The sequence of this TCR beta chain was determined in a study of T cell changes during pregnancy in multiple sclerosis. This CDR3 spans 11 amino acids. Trimming removed 6 bases at V and 7 bases at J, with 7 bases between. Germline assignment: CDR1 MNHEY and CDR2 SVGAGI. Only in-frame clones appear in the TCRdb table, and some are missing; sequencing was by immunoSEQ multiplex PCR. Of some 74,000 clones listed, around 92% are singletons. This clonotype was obtained from a female donor with multiple sclerosis, enrolled in a pregnancy study. The starting material was peripheral blood, obtained before pregnancy. This chain joins TRBV6-5 and TRBJ2-1; D remains ambiguous. The CDR3 is CASRIVNEQFF. The CDR3 nucleotides are TGTGCCAGCAGGATAGTGAATGAGCAGTTCTTC.